The T cell receptor (beta chain) described here comes from a study of cytomegalovirus exposure and HLA in healthy donors. TCRdb's table, derived via immunoSEQ multiplex PCR, lists solely in-frame clones and lacks some. The sample has roughly 310,000 clones, nearly 90% seen once. This CDR3 comprises 15 residues. With 4 bases clipped from V and 4 bases from J, the junction kept 6 bases outside the gene matches. Germline V CDR1 and CDR2: SGHTS, YDEGEE. In regard to this clone: Its matching antigen is unknown.

Study results and caveats: According to the study, 180 or so TCR beta chains were cytomegalovirus-associated.

Sequencing was carried out using PBMCs. The sequence was collected from a man aged 25-45 years in good health and CMV-seronegative. The chain links TRBV5-8 to TRBJ1-3; 9 bases are shared with TRBD1. The chain's CDR3 is CASSPQGAFGNTIYF. The CDR3 DNA reads TGTGCCAGCAGCCCACAGGGGGCGTTCGGAAACACCATATATTTT.